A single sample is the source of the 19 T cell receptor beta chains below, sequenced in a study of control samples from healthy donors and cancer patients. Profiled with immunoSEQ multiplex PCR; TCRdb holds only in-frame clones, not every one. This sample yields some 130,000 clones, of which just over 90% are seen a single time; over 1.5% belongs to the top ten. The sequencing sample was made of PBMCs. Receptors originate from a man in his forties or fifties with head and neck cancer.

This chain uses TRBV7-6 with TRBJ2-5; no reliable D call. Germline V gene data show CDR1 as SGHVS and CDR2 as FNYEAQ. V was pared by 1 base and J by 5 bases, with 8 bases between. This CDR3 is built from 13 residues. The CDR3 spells CASSLGGYETQYF. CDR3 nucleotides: TGTGCCAGCAGCTTAGGAGGTTACGAGACCCAGTACTTC.

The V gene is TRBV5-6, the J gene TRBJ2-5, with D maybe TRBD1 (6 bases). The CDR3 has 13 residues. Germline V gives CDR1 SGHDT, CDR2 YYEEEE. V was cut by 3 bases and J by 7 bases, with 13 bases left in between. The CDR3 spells CASSWDTEGTQYF. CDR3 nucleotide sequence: TGTGCCAGCAGCTGGGACACTGAGGGGACCCAGTACTTC.

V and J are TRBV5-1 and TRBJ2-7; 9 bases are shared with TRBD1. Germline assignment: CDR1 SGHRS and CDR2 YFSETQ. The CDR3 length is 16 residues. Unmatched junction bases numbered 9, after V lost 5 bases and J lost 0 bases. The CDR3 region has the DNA TGCGCCAGCAGGGGGGGACAGGGCGCCCCCTCCTACGAGCAGTACTTC. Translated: CASRGGQGAPSYEQYF.

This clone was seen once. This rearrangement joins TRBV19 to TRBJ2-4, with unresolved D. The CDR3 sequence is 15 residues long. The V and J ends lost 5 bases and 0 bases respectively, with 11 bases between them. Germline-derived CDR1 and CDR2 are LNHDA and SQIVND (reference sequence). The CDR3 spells CASSPRVLAKNIQYF. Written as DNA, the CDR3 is TGTGCCAGTAGTCCCCGGGTATTAGCCAAAAACATTCAGTACTTC.

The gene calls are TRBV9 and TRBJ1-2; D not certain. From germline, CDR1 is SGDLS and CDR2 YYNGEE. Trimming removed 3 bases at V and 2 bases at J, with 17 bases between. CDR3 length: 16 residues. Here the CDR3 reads CASSASMGAGNYGYTF. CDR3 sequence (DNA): TGTGCCAGCAGCGCCTCCATGGGTGCGGGGAACTATGGCTACACCTTC.

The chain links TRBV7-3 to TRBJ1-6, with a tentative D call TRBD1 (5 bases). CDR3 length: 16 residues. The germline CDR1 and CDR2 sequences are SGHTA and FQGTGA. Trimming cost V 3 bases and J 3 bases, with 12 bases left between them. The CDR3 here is CASSLGPPFYNSPLHF. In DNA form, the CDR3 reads TGTGCCAGCAGCTTGGGACCCCCGTTCTATAATTCACCCCTCCACTTT.

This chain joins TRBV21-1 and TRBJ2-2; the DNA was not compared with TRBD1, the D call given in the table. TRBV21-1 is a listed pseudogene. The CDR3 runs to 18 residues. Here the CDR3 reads CASSKEGTGTANTGELFF. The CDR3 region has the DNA TGTGCCAGCAGCAAAGAGGGAACAGGGACCGCGAACACCGGGGAGCTGTTTTTT.

CDR3 coding DNA: TGTGCTTCAGGGGAATGGGGTGCAACTAATGAAAAACTGTTTTTT. This gives the protein CASGEWGATNEKLFF. The J gene is TRBJ1-4, the V gene TRBV28; D is perhaps TRBD1 (6 bases). The CDR3 sequence is 15 residues long. Germline CDR1 reads MDHEN; CDR2 reads SYDVKM. The variable domain in full, completed from reference TRBV28 and TRBJ1-4, reads DVKVTQSSRYLVKRTGEKVFLECVQDMDHENMFWYRQDPGLGLRLIYFSYDVKMKEKGDIPEGYSVSREKKERFSLILESASTNQTSMYLCASGEWGATNEKLFFGSGTQLSVL.

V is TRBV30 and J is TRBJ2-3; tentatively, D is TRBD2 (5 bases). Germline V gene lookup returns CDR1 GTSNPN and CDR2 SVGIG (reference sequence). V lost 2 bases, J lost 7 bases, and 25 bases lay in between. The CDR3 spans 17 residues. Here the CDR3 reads CAWSNPRPLGWPNTQYF. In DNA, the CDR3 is TGTGCCTGGAGTAACCCGAGGCCACTAGGATGGCCCAATACGCAGTATTTT.

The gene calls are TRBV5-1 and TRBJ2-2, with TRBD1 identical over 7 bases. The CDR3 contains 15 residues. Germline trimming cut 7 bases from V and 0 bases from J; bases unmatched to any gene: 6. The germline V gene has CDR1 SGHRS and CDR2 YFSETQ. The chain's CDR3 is CASAPGTANTGELFF. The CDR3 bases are TGCGCCAGCGCACCCGGGACAGCGAACACCGGGGAGCTGTTTTTT.

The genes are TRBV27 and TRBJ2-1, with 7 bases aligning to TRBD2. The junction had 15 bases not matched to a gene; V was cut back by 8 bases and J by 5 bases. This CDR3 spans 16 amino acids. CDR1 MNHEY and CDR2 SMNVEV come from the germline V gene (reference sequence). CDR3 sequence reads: CASCGRGLTLNNEQFF. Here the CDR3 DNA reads TGTGCCAGCTGTGGGAGGGGTCTCACACTAAACAATGAGCAGTTCTTC.

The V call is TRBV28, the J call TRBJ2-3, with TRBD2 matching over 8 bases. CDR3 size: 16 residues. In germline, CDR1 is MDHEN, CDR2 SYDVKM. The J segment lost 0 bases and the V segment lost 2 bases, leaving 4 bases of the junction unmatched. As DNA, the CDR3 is TGTGCCAGCAGTTTACTAGCGGGCCTTAGCACAGATACGCAGTATTTT. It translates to CASSLLAGLSTDTQYF.

The CDR3 reads CASSSGTTLSGNTIYF. CDR3 nucleotides: TGCGCCAGCAGCTCCGGGACAACTCTCTCTGGAAACACCATATATTTT. The chain uses TRBV5-1 and TRBJ1-3; D perhaps matches TRBD1 (6 bases). The CDR3 extends over 16 amino acids. Between the trimmed V and J ends, which lost 3 bases and 0 bases, there was a span of 13 bases. Germline CDR1 is SGHRS and CDR2 is YFSETQ.

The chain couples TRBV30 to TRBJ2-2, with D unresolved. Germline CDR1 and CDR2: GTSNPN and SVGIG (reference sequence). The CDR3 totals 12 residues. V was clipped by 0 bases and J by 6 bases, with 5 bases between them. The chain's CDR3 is CAWSVLPGELFF. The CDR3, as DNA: TGTGCCTGGAGTGTACTACCCGGGGAGCTGTTTTTT.

In nucleotides, the CDR3 is TGCGCCAGCAGCTTGGAGGCCAACACCGGGGAGCTGTTTTTT. Its translation is CASSLEANTGELFF. The rearrangement links TRBV5-1 to TRBJ2-2; unclear D gene. Trimming left V 0 bases short and J 2 bases short, with 5 bases between. Germline assignment: CDR1 SGHRS and CDR2 YFSETQ. The CDR3 length is 14 residues.

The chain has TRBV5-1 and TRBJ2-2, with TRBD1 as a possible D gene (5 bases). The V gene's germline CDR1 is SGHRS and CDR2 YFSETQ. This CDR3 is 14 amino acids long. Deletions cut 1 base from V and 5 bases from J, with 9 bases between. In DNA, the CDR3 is TGCGCCAGCAGCTTGCCCCAGGGAACCGGGGAGCTGTTTTTT. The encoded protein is CASSLPQGTGELFF.

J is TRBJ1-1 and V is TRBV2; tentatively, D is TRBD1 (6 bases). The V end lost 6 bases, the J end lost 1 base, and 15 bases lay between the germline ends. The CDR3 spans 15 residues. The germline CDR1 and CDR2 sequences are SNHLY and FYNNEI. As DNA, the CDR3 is TGTGCCAGCAGAGCACAGGGAATTCAGAACACTGAAGCTTTCTTT. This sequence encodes CASRAQGIQNTEAFF.

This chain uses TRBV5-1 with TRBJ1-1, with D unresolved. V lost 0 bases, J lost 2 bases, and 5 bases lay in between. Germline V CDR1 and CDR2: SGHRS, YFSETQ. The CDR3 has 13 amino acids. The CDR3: CASSLAANTEAFF. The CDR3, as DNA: TGCGCCAGCAGCTTGGCAGCAAACACTGAAGCTTTCTTT. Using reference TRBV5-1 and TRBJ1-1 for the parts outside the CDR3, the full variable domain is KAGVTQTPRYLIKTRGQQVTLSCSPISGHRSVSWYQQTPGQGLQFLFEYFSETQRNKGNFPGRFSGRQFSNSRSEMNVSTLELGDSALYLCASSLAANTEAFFGQGTRLTVV.

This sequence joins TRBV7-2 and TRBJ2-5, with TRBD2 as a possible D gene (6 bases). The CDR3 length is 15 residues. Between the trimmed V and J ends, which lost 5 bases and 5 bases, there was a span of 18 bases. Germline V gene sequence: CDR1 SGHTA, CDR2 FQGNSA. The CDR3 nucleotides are TGTGCCAGCAGCGTCGTCGGGGCAGGAGGGGAGACCCAGTACTTC. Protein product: CASSVVGAGGETQYF.